These T cell receptor beta chains were read from a single sample in a study of cytomegalovirus exposure and HLA in healthy donors. TCRdb keeps only in-frame clones here, not all; method: immunoSEQ multiplex PCR. The sample includes 70,000 to 85,000 clones. The sequenced sample consisted of PBMCs. The receptors here all came from a female donor in good health and CMV-seropositive. Both conserved end residues are part of each CDR3. The order of the fields is V gene, J gene, D gene, CDR3 protein, CDR3 DNA. The D gene is left open where the match is weak.

V: TRBV30; J: TRBJ2-3; D: NA; CDR3: CAWSATYSTDTQYF; DNA: TGTGCCTGGAGTGCCACCTATAGCACAGATACGCAGTATTTT
V: TRBV7-2; J: TRBJ1-5; D: NA; CDR3: CASSLARGNLQPQHF; DNA: TGTGCCAGCAGCTTAGCAAGAGGGAATCTTCAGCCCCAGCATTTT
V: TRBV12-5; J: TRBJ2-7; D: TRBD1; CDR3: CASGQGTAYYYEQYF; DNA: TGTGCTAGTGGTCAAGGGACAGCTTATTACTACGAGCAGTACTTC
V: TRBV5-1; J: TRBJ2-7; D: NA; CDR3: CASSLGVSDREQYF; DNA: TGCGCCAGCAGTCTCGGGGTTTCGGATCGCGAGCAGTACTTC
V: TRBV5-1; J: TRBJ2-7; D: TRBD2; CDR3: CASKFLLSGTSGRYEQYF; DNA: TGCGCCAGCAAGTTTCTCCTTTCAGGGACTAGCGGGAGATACGAGCAGTACTTC
V: TRBV7-7; J: TRBJ2-3; D: NA; CDR3: CATGLNVGDTQYF; DNA: TGTGCTACGGGACTCAATGTTGGAGATACGCAGTATTTT
V: TRBV6-1; J: TRBJ2-1; D: NA; CDR3: CASSLVANEQFF; DNA: TGTGCCAGCAGTTTGGTAGCCAATGAGCAGTTCTTC
V: TRBV4-1; J: TRBJ2-3; D: TRBD1; CDR3: CASSQDRRTGGRSSTDTQYF; DNA: TGCGCCAGCAGCCAAGATCGAAGGACAGGGGGCAGGTCCTCCACAGATACGCAGTATTTT
V: TRBV7-8; J: TRBJ2-7; D: TRBD1; CDR3: CASSQLSGTGFFYEQYF; DNA: TGTGCCAGCAGCCAACTCTCCGGGACAGGGTTTTTCTACGAGCAGTACTTC
V: TRBV6-1; J: TRBJ2-2; D: NA; CDR3: CASRFSTAGELFF; DNA: TGTGCCAGCAGATTCTCGACAGCCGGGGAGCTGTTTTTT
V: TRBV7-9; J: TRBJ2-5; D: TRBD2; CDR3: CASSSADHSGTGETQYF; DNA: TGTGCCAGCAGCTCCGCCGATCATAGCGGGACGGGTGAGACCCAGTACTTC
V: TRBV4-2; J: TRBJ1-4; D: NA; CDR3: CASSQTHRATNEKLFF; DNA: TGTGCCAGCAGCCAAACGCACAGGGCAACTAATGAAAAACTGTTTTTT
V: TRBV9; J: TRBJ2-1; D: NA; CDR3: CASSVASGDSYNEQFF; DNA: TGTGCCAGCAGCGTAGCCAGCGGAGATTCCTACAATGAGCAGTTCTTC
V: TRBV5-1; J: TRBJ1-6; D: NA; CDR3: CASSLSGSGTNSPLHF; DNA: TGCGCCAGCAGCTTATCGGGGTCCGGAACCAATTCACCCCTCCACTTT
V: TRBV19; J: TRBJ2-1; D: TRBD1; CDR3: CASSIAGTGDNEQFF; DNA: TGTGCCAGTAGTATAGCCGGGACAGGGGACAATGAGCAGTTCTTC
V: TRBV9; J: TRBJ1-3; D: NA; CDR3: CASSVDLRGGETGWRNTIYF; DNA: TGTGCCAGCAGCGTAGATTTGAGGGGAGGGGAGACAGGTTGGCGAAACACCATATATTTT
V: TRBV7-3; J: TRBJ2-2; D: TRBD2; CDR3: CASSLTGGIGTGELFF; DNA: TGTGCCAGCAGCTTAACGGGGGGGATTGGCACCGGGGAGCTGTTTTTT
V: TRBV6-5; J: TRBJ2-5; D: TRBD2; CDR3: CASSSIGTRQETQYF; DNA: TGTGCCAGCAGTTCCATTGGGACTAGACAAGAGACCCAGTACTTC
V: TRBV9; J: TRBJ2-3; D: NA; CDR3: CASSVRMGAADTQYF; DNA: TGTGCCAGCAGCGTTAGAATGGGAGCGGCAGATACGCAGTATTTT
V: TRBV28; J: TRBJ1-5; D: NA; CDR3: CASSLTGSWGQPQHF; DNA: TGTGCCAGCAGTTTGACAGGCAGTTGGGGTCAGCCCCAGCATTTT
V: TRBV4-1; J: TRBJ2-1; D: NA; CDR3: CASSQDRDYGYNEQFF; DNA: TGCGCCAGCAGCCAAGATAGAGACTACGGCTACAATGAGCAGTTCTTC
V: TRBV6-1; J: TRBJ1-2; D: NA; CDR3: CASSERRNYGYTF; DNA: TGTGCCAGCAGTGAACGGCGGAACTATGGCTACACCTTC
V: TRBV5-5; J: TRBJ2-7; D: TRBD1; CDR3: CASSPPPRGQGAYEQYF; DNA: TGTGCCAGCAGCCCTCCCCCCCGGGGGCAGGGGGCGTACGAGCAGTACTTC
V: TRBV7-8; J: TRBJ1-5; D: NA; CDR3: CASSSDSDNQPQHF; DNA: TGTGCCAGCAGCTCGGACAGTGACAATCAGCCCCAGCATTTT
V: TRBV9; J: TRBJ1-1; D: NA; CDR3: CASRAGGGMNTEAFF; DNA: TGTGCCAGCCGAGCTGGGGGGGGGATGAACACTGAAGCTTTCTTT
V: TRBV19; J: TRBJ2-3; D: TRBD2; CDR3: CASRRTSGRDTQYF; DNA: TGTGCCAGTAGACGGACTAGCGGGAGGGATACGCAGTATTTT
V: TRBV4-3; J: TRBJ1-2; D: TRBD1; CDR3: CASSQDQGAFYYGYTF; DNA: TGCGCCAGCAGCCAAGATCAGGGGGCCTTTTACTATGGCTACACCTTC
V: TRBV18; J: TRBJ2-7; D: TRBD2; CDR3: CASSSKTSGGASAPYEQYF; DNA: TGTGCCAGCTCATCGAAGACTAGCGGGGGGGCTTCCGCACCCTACGAGCAGTACTTC
V: TRBV30; J: TRBJ1-1; D: NA; CDR3: CAWSGPRNTEAFF; DNA: TGTGCCTGGAGTGGTCCCAGGAACACTGAAGCTTTCTTT